A selection of T cell receptor beta chains follows, all from one sample in a study of monozygotic twins with inflammatory bowel disease. From its re-call of the 5' RACE reads, TCRdb lists each CDR3 protein once, without DNA. This specimen shows about 93,000 distinct CDR3 sequences; the ten leading clones hold around 7.2%. Source material: blood. These TCRs come from a human donor with ulcerative colitis or Crohn's disease, or a healthy co-twin of an affected twin (not recorded which). The CDR3 runs from the conserved cysteine through the conserved F or W. Size values are once, few and many counts, or a class for expanded clones, and some rows have none.

j_call cdr3_length clone_size v_call cdr3_aa
TRBJ2-1 15 medium-sized TRBV11-2 CASSPRGLSYNEQFF
TRBJ2-2 15 - TRBV15 CATSFLGWSAGELFF
TRBJ1-5 11 - TRBV7-8 CARPAGQPQHF
TRBJ2-3 17 - TRBV5-4 CASSFRLAGSSTDTQYF
TRBJ1-5 17 - TRBV19 CASSSPLTVYSNQPQHF
TRBJ2-3 14 - TRBV20-1 CSARGQTSTDTQYF
TRBJ2-5 15 - TRBV5-6 CASSLIKGYQETQYF
TRBJ1-1 15 - TRBV10-3 CAISHPTGGGTEAFF
TRBJ1-5 15 - TRBV5-4 CASSLDAARNQPQHF
TRBJ2-5 14 - TRBV27 CASSLQGIQETQYF